Ten or more counts support the clone carrying this T cell receptor (beta chain). The antigen is not known. This record comes from a study of T cell repertoires in cytomegalovirus infection. Whole-study results and caveats: Within the response measured ex vivo, HLA-C-restricted CMV-specific TCR beta clonotypes were dominant.

The CDR3 length is 15 residues. V was pared by 0 bases and J by 5 bases, with 12 bases between. TCRdb called the reads again in MiXCR, with one record for every CDR3 protein. The repertoire holds over 300,000 distinct CDR3 sequences, with more than 8% as singletons. This clonotype was sampled from a human donor in good health (CMV status not recorded). Some clones in this sample may be carry-over from other donors' samples. V is TRBV12-3 or TRBV12-4 and J is TRBJ2-3, with D possibly TRBD2 on 6 matching bases. Specimen: PBMCs. Here the CDR3 reads CASSLARRAGDTQYF. In nucleotides, the CDR3 is TGTGCCAGCAGTTTAGCAAGGAGGGCCGGAGATACGCAGTATTTT.